These T cell receptor beta chains were read from a single sample in a study of shared T cell receptors in the human thymus. Sequenced by immunoSEQ multiplex PCR; TCRdb stores in-frame clones only, minus some. The table records some 400,000 clones, more than 85% of them present only once. The sequencing input was thymocytes. The receptors were gathered from a human donor. Both conserved end residues are part of each CDR3. The D gene is left open where the match is weak. Only some rows state a clone size, as once, few, many or a class for expanded clones.

size	V	J	D	CDR3	DNA
NA	TRBV10-3	TRBJ2-7	NA	CAIRGTYEDHYEQYF	TGTGCCATCAGGGGGACCTACGAAGACCACTACGAGCAGTACTTC
NA	TRBV7-9	TRBJ2-7	TRBD1	CASSFRDRGLDEQYF	TGTGCCAGCAGCTTTAGGGACAGGGGGCTGGACGAGCAGTACTTC
NA	TRBV10-2	TRBJ1-2	NA	CASSLSAYGYTF	TGCGCCAGCAGTCTATCCGCCTATGGCTACACCTTC
NA	TRBV6-4	TRBJ1-1	TRBD1	CAIRTGGETEAFF	TGTGCCATCAGGACAGGGGGCGAAACTGAAGCTTTCTTT
NA	TRBV30	TRBJ2-1	TRBD2	CAWSVVWLGLYQHNEQFF	TGTGCCTGGAGTGTAGTGTGGTTGGGACTATACCAACACAATGAGCAGTTCTTC
NA	TRBV2	TRBJ1-2	NA	CASSGPAGNYGYTF	TGTGCCAGCAGTGGTCCGGCGGGGAACTATGGCTACACCTTC
once	TRBV6-5	TRBJ2-3	NA	CASSYSAAPGDTQYF	TGTGCCAGCAGTTACTCTGCGGCCCCGGGGGATACGCAGTATTTT
NA	TRBV5-1	TRBJ2-2	TRBD2	CASSLKAGGPTGELFF	TGCGCCAGCAGCTTGAAGGCGGGAGGGCCAACCGGGGAGCTGTTTTTT
NA	TRBV29-1	TRBJ1-2	NA	CSVVTRYYGYTF	TGCAGCGTTGTAACCAGGTACTATGGCTACACCTTC
NA	TRBV5-1	TRBJ2-3	NA	CASSTPRRAGTDTQYF	TGCGCCAGCAGCACCCCCCGGCGGGCCGGAACAGATACGCAGTATTTT
NA	TRBV20-1	TRBJ2-7	NA	CSGVHYEQYF	TGCAGCGGCGTCCACTACGAGCAGTACTTC
NA	TRBV5-4	TRBJ2-1	TRBD2	CASSAGGANEQFF	TGTGCCAGCAGCGCCGGGGGGGCCAATGAGCAGTTCTTC
NA	TRBV6-5	TRBJ1-2	TRBD1	CASSYSDRGGYGYTF	TGTGCCAGCAGTTATTCCGACAGGGGCGGTTATGGCTACACCTTC
NA	TRBV7-9	TRBJ1-1	NA	CASSFSRGTEAFF	TGTGCCAGCAGCTTCAGCAGAGGCACTGAAGCTTTCTTT
NA	TRBV27	TRBJ2-2	NA	CASSHSGQGELFF	TGTGCCAGCAGTCATAGTGGGCAAGGGGAGCTGTTTTTT
NA	TRBV27	TRBJ2-3	TRBD2	CASSFGTSGSRGTDTQYF	TGTGCCAGCAGTTTCGGGACTAGCGGGAGCCGGGGCACAGATACGCAGTATTTT
NA	TRBV11-3	TRBJ2-1	TRBD2	CASSPGTSGGCNEQFF	TGTGCCAGCAGCCCGGGGACTAGCGGGGGCTGCAATGAGCAGTTCTTC
NA	TRBV28	TRBJ2-2	NA	CASSLRLGTGELFF	TGTGCCAGCAGTTTACGCCTAGGAACCGGGGAGCTGTTTTTT
NA	TRBV7-6	TRBJ2-7	NA	CASSRWNDRYYEQYF	TGTGCCAGCAGCCGATGGAACGACCGCTATTACGAGCAGTACTTC
NA	TRBV7-3	TRBJ2-1	TRBD2	CASSLSRGSSYNEQFF	TGTGCCAGCAGCTTAAGTCGCGGGAGCTCCTACAATGAGCAGTTCTTC
NA	TRBV19	TRBJ2-1	TRBD1	CASSSTGVTNEQFF	TGTGCCAGTAGTTCGACAGGGGTAACCAATGAGCAGTTCTTC
NA	TRBV28	TRBJ2-7	NA	CASSFSQTFREQYF	TGTGCCAGCAGTTTCAGCCAGACGTTCAGGGAGCAGTACTTC
NA	TRBV7-3	TRBJ2-7	NA	CASSPGAHSYEQYF	TGTGCCAGCAGCCCGGGGGCCCACTCCTACGAGCAGTACTTC
NA	TRBV6-1	TRBJ2-5	TRBD1	CASGQGGARRETQYF	TGTGCCAGTGGACAGGGAGGCGCCCGGAGAGAGACCCAGTACTTC
NA	TRBV27	TRBJ2-1	NA	CASSLVPGDYWNFKTSYNEQFF	TGTGCCAGCAGTTTGGTCCCAGGGGACTATTGGAATTTTAAAACGTCCTACAATGAGCAGTTCTTC
NA	TRBV7-2	TRBJ2-1	NA	CASSLDPYNEQFF	TGTGCCAGCAGCTTGGACCCTTACAATGAGCAGTTCTTC
NA	TRBV28	TRBJ2-3	TRBD2	CASSPFPLAGATDTQYF	TGTGCCAGCAGTCCCTTCCCCCTAGCGGGAGCCACAGATACGCAGTATTTT
NA	TRBV7-9	TRBJ2-1	TRBD2	CASSSHPGSAGAHNEQFF	TGTGCCAGCAGCTCGCACCCCGGCAGCGCGGGAGCCCACAATGAGCAGTTCTTC
NA	TRBV5-1	TRBJ1-2	NA	CASSLGADYGYTF	TGCGCCAGCAGCTTGGGGGCGGACTATGGCTACACCTTC
NA	TRBV4-3	TRBJ2-7	NA	CASSQGPPQGVDEQYF	TGCGCCAGCAGCCAAGGTCCCCCACAGGGAGTCGACGAGCAGTACTTC
NA	TRBV28	TRBJ2-7	NA	CASSLRLPTYEQYF	TGTGCCAGCAGCCTTCGACTACCCACCTACGAGCAGTACTTC
NA	TRBV28	TRBJ2-7	NA	CASSYVTGGGECEQYF	TGTGCCAGCAGTTATGTCACGGGAGGGGGCGAGTGTGAGCAGTACTTC
NA	TRBV5-1	TRBJ2-2	TRBD2	CASSLGTSGRPGELFF	TGCGCCAGCAGCCTCGGGACTAGCGGGAGACCCGGGGAGCTGTTTTTT
once	TRBV7-4	TRBJ2-1	NA	CASSFLPDSPGGNEQFF	TGTGCCAGCAGCTTTTTGCCGGACAGCCCGGGGGGCAATGAGCAGTTCTTC
NA	TRBV18	TRBJ1-3	NA	CASSPYVDSGNTIYF	TGTGCCAGCTCACCATATGTAGACTCTGGAAACACCATATATTTT
NA	TRBV4-1	TRBJ2-7	NA	CASSLDGSYEQYF	TGCGCCAGCAGCCTGGACGGCTCCTACGAGCAGTACTTC
NA	TRBV14	TRBJ2-3	TRBD2	CASSQVWASGRTDTQYF	TGTGCCAGCAGCCAAGTCTGGGCTAGCGGGAGGACAGATACGCAGTATTTT
NA	TRBV11-2	TRBJ2-5	TRBD2	CASSLVVAGAWETQYF	TGTGCCAGCAGCTTAGTGGTAGCGGGAGCTTGGGAGACCCAGTACTTC
NA	TRBV28	TRBJ2-7	TRBD2	CASFSGTYEQYF	TGTGCCAGCTTTAGCGGGACATACGAGCAGTACTTC
NA	TRBV19	TRBJ2-5	TRBD1	CASSMYTGEETQYF	TGTGCCAGTAGTATGTACACAGGGGAAGAGACCCAGTACTTC
NA	TRBV7-9	TRBJ1-1	NA	CASSSKTGLNTEAFF	TGTGCCAGCAGCTCAAAGACAGGCTTGAACACTGAAGCTTTCTTT
NA	TRBV6-6	TRBJ2-7	NA	CASSYAGSAYEQYF	TGTGCCAGCAGTTACGCGGGCAGCGCCTACGAGCAGTACTTC
NA	TRBV28	TRBJ2-7	NA	CASSLSSRSRNYEQYF	TGTGCCAGCAGTTTGAGTAGCAGGTCGCGGAACTACGAGCAGTACTTC
NA	TRBV6-8	TRBJ2-7	TRBD2	CASSPSGHSYEQYF	TGTGCCAGCAGCCCTAGCGGACACTCCTACGAGCAGTACTTC
NA	TRBV27	TRBJ2-3	NA	CASSPPYLGPQFLHTDTQYF	TGTGCCAGCAGTCCCCCCTATTTGGGGCCCCAATTTCTCCACACAGATACGCAGTATTTT
NA	TRBV18	TRBJ1-5	NA	CASSLQVIGQPQHF	TGTGCCAGCTCACTACAGGTTATCGGTCAGCCCCAGCATTTT
NA	TRBV15	TRBJ2-7	TRBD1	CATSRGGTGVWEQYF	TGTGCCACCAGCAGAGGCGGGACAGGGGTGTGGGAGCAGTACTTC
NA	TRBV7-7	TRBJ2-7	NA	CASSLAPNGHGFHEQYF	TGTGCTAGCAGCTTAGCCCCGAACGGGCACGGGTTCCACGAGCAGTACTTC
NA	TRBV5-1	TRBJ2-1	NA	CASSLGQRPSGYNEQFF	TGCGCCAGCAGCTTGGGACAGCGTCCCTCGGGATACAATGAGCAGTTCTTC
NA	TRBV7-8	TRBJ2-7	TRBD2	CASSRIAGKSYEQYF	TGTGCCAGCAGCCGCATAGCGGGAAAATCGTACGAGCAGTACTTC
NA	TRBV5-1	TRBJ2-3	NA	CASCPSGQGVAGGTDTQYF	TGCGCCAGCTGCCCATCGGGGCAGGGGGTGGCGGGAGGCACAGATACGCAGTATTTT
NA	TRBV4-3	TRBJ2-7	TRBD1	CASSQGTGEIYEQYF	TGCGCCAGCAGCCAGGGGACAGGGGAGATCTACGAGCAGTACTTC